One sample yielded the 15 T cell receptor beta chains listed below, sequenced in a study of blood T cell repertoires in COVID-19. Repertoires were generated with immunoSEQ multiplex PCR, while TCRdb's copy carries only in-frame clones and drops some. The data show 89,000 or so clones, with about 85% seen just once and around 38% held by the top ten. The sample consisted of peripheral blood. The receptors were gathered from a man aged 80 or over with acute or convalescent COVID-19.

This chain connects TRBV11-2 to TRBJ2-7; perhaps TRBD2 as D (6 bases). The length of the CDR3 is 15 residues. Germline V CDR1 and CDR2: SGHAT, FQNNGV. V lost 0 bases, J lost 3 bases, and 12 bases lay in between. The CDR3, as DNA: TGTGCCAGCAGCTTAGAATCGGGAGATCGCTACGAGCAGTACTTC. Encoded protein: CASSLESGDRYEQYF.

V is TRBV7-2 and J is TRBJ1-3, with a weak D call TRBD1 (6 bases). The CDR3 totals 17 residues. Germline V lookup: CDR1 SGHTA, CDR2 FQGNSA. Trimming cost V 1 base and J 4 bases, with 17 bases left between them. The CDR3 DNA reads TGTGCCAGCAGCTTAGGGGTTCAGGGCAGGGGAGGAAACACCATATATTTT. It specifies CASSLGVQGRGGNTIYF.

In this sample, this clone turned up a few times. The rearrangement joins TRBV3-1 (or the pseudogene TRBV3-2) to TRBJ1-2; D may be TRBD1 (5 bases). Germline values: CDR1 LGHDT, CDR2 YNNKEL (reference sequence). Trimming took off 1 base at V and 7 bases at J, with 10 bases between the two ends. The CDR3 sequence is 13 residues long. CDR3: CASSQGGEPGYTF. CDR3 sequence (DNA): TGTGCCAGCAGCCAAGGGGGGGAGCCTGGCTACACCTTC.

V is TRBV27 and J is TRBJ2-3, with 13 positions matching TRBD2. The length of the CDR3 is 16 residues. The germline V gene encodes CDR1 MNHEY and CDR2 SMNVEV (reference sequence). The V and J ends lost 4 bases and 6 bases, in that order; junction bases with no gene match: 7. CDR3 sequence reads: CASSSPGLAGLDTQYF. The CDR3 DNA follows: TGTGCCAGCAGTTCACCGGGACTAGCGGGACTTGATACGCAGTATTTT.

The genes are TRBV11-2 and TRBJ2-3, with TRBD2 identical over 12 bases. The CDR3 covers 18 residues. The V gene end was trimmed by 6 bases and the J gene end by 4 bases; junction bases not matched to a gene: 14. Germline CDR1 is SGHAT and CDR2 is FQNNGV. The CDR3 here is CASSREPASGRASDTQYF. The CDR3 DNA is TGTGCCAGCAGTCGAGAGCCCGCTAGCGGGAGGGCCTCAGATACGCAGTATTTT.

The CDR3 nucleotides are TGTGCCAGCAGCTTAGATCGAGCGTACGAGCAGTACTTC. This sequence encodes CASSLDRAYEQYF. The chain recombines TRBV11-3 with TRBJ2-7; no firm D call. The CDR3 consists of 13 residues. CDR1 is SGHNT and CDR2 is YENEEA in the germline V gene. Trimming pared 0 bases from V and 4 bases from J, leaving 7 bases between.

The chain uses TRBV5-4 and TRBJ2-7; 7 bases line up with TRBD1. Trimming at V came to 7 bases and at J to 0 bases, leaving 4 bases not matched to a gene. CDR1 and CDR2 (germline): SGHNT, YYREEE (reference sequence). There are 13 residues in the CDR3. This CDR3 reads CASHRTGSYEQYF. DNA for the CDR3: TGTGCCAGCCATCGGACAGGCTCCTACGAGCAGTACTTC.

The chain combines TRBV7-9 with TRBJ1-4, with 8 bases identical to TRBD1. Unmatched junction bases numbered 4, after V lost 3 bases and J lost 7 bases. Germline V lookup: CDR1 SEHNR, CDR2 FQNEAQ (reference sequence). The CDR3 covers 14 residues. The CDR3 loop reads CASSLDRDPEKLFF. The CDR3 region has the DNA TGTGCCAGCAGCTTGGACAGGGACCCTGAAAAACTGTTTTTT.

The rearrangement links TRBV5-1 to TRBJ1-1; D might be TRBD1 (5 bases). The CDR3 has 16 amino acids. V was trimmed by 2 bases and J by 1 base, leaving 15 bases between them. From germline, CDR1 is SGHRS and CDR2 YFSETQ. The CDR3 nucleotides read TGCGCCAGCAGCTTTTTGGGGTCAGGGCAGAACACTGAAGCTTTCTTT. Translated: CASSFLGSGQNTEAFF.

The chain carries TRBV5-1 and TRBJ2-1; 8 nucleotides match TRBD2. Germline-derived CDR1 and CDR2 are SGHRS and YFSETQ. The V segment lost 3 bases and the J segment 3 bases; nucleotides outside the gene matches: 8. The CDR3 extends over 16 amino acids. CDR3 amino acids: CASSSRAGEGYNEQFF. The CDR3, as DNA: TGCGCCAGCAGCTCTCGAGCGGGAGAGGGCTACAATGAGCAGTTCTTC.

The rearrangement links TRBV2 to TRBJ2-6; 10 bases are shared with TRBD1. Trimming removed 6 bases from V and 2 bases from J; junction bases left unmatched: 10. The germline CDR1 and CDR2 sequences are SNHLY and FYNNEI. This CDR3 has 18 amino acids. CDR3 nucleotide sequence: TGTGCCAGCAGCCAAGGACAGGGGGGTTCCCCTGGGGCCAACGTCCTGACTTTC. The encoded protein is CASSQGQGGSPGANVLTF. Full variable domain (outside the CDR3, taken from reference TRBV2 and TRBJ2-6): EPEVTQTPSHQVTQMGQEVILRCVPISNHLYFYWYRQILGQKVEFLVSFYNNEISEKSEIFDDQFSVERPDGSNFTLKIRSTKLEDSAMYFCASSQGQGGSPGANVLTFGAGSRLTVL.

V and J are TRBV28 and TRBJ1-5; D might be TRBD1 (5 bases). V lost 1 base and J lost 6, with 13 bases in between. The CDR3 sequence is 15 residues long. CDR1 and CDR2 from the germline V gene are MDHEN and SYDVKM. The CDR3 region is CASSLSTQGGQPQHF. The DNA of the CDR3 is TGTGCCAGCAGTTTATCGACCCAGGGAGGTCAGCCCCAGCATTTT.

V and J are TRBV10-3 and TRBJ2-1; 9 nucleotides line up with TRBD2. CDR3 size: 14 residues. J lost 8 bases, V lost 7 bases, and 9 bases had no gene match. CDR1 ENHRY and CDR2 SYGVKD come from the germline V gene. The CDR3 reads CAINFGTSLDEQFF. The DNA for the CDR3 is TGTGCCATCAACTTCGGGACTAGCCTCGATGAGCAGTTCTTC.

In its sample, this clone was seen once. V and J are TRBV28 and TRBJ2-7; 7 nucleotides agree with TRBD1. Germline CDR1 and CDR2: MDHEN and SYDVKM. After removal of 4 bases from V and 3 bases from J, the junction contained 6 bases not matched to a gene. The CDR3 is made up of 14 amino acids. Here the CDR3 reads CASSSTGAIYEQYF. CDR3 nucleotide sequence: TGTGCCAGCAGTTCAACAGGGGCTATCTACGAGCAGTACTTC.

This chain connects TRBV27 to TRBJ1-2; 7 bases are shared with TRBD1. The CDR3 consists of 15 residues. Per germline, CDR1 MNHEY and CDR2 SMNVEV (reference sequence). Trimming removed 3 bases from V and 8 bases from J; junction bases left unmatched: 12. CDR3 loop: CASSLYDRALSGYTF. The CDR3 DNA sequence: TGTGCCAGCAGTTTGTACGACAGGGCCCTATCCGGCTACACCTTC.